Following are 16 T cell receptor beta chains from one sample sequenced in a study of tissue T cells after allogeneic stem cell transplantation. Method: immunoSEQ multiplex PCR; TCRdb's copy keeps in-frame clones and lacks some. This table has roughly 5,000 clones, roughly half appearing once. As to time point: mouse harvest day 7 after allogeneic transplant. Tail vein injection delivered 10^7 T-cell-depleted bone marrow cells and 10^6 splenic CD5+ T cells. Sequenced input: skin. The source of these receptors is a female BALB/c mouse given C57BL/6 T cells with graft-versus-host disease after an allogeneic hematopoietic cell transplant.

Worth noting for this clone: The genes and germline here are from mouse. The CDR3 DNA, read in part, is TGTGCCAGCAGCTTAATTTCCAACGAAAGATTATTT. Its protein product is CASSLISNERLF. The full CDR3 reads CASSLISNERLFF. This rearrangement joins TRBV3 to TRBJ1-4, with D unresolved. The CDR3 end falls 1 residue outside the read, so it is completed with the germline J gene. V lost 2 bases and J lost 0, with 1 base in between. The CDR3 loop spans 13 amino acids. The germline V gene encodes CDR1 SNHLY and CDR2 FYNGKV (reference sequence).

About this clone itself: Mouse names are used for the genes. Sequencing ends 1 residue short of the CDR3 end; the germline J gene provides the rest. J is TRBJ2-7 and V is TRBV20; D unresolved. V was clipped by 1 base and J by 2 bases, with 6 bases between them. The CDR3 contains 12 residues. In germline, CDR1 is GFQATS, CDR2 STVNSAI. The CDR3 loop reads CGARGQTYEQYF. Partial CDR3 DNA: TGTGGTGCTAGGGGACAAACCTATGAACAGTAC.

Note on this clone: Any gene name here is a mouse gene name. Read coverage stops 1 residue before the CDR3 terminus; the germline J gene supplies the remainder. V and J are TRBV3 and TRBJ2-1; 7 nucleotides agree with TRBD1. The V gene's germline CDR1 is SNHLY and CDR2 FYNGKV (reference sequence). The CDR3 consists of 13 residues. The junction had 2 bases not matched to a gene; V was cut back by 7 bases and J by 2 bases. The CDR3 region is CASKQGYYAEQFF. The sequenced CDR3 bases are TGTGCCAGCAAACAGGGGTACTATGCTGAGCAGTTC.

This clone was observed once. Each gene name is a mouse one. The DNA read from the CDR3 is TGTGCCAGCAGTCCCCCGACTTATGAACAGTAC. Amino acids: CASSPPTYEQY. The full CDR3 is CASSPPTYEQYF. J is TRBJ2-7 and V is TRBV26; no reliable D call. The read terminates 1 residue before the CDR3 end, so the remaining end is supplied by the germline J gene. Germline loops: CDR1 KGHPV, CDR2 FQNQEV (reference sequence). Trimming stripped 4 bases from V and 4 bases from J, with 8 bases between. There are 12 residues in the CDR3.

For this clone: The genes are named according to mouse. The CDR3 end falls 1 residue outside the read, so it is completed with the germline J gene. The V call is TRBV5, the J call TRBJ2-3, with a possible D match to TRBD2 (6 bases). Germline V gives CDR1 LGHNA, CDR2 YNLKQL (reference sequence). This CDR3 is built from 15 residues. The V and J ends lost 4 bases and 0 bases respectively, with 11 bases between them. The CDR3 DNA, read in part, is TGTGCCAGCAGCCTCGACTGGTCTAGTGCAGAAACGCTGTAT. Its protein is CASSLDWSSAETLY. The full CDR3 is CASSLDWSSAETLYF.

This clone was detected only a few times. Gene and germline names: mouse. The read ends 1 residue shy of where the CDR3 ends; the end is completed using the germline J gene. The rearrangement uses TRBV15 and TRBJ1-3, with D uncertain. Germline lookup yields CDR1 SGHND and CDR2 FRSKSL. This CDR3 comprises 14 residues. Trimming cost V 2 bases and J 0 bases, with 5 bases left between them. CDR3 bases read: TGTGCCAGCAGTTTAAGCAGTTCTGGAAATACGCTCTAT. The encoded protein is CASSLSSSGNTLY. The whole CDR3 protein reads CASSLSSSGNTLYF.

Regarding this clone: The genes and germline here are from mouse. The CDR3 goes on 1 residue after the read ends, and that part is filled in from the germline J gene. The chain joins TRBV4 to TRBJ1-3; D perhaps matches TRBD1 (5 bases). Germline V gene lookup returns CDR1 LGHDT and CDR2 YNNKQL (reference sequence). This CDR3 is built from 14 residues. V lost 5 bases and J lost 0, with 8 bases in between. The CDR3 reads CASSLRVSGNTLYF. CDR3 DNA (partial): TGTGCCAGCAGCCTCAGGGTTTCTGGAAATACGCTCTAT.

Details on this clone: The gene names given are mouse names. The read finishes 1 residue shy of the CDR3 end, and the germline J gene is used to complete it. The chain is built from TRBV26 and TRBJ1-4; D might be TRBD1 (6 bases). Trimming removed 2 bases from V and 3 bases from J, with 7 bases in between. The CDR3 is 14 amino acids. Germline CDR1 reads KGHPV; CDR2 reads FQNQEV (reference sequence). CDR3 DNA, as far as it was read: TGTGCCAGCAGTCTGGGGACAACCAACGAAAGATTATTT. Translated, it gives CASSLGTTNERLF. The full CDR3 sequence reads CASSLGTTNERLFF.

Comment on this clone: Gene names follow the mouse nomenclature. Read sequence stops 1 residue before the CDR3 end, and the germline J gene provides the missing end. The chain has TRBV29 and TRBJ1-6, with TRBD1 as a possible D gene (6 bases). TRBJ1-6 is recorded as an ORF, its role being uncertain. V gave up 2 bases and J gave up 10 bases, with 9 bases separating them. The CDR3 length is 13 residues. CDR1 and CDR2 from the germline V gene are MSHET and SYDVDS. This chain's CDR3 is CASSLTGWSPLYF. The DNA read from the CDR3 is TGTGCTAGCAGTTTAACAGGGTGGTCGCCCCTCTAC.

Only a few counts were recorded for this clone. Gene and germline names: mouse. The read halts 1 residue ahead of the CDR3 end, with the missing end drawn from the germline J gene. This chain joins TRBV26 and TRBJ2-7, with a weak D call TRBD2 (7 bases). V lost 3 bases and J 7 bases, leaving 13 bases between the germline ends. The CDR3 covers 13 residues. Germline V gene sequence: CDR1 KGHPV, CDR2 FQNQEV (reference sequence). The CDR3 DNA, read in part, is TGTGCCAGCAGTCTATTCGGGGGGCGAGAACAGTAC. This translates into CASSLFGGREQY. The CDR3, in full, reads CASSLFGGREQYF.

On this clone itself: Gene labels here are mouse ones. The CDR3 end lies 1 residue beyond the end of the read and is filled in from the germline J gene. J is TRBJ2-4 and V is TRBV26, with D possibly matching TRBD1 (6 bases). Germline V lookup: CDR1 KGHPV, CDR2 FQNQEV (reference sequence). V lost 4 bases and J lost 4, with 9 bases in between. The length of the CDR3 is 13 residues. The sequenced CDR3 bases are TGTGCCAGCAGTCCCTGGACAGAAAACACCTTGTAC. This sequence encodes CASSPWTENTLY. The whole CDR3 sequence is CASSPWTENTLYF.

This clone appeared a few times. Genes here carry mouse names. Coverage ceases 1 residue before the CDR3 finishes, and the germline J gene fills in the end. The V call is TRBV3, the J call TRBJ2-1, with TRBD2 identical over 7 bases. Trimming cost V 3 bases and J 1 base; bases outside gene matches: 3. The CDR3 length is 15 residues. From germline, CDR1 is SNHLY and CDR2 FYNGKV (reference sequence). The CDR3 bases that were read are TGTGCCAGCAGCTTGGGCTGGGGGAACTATGCTGAGCAGTTC. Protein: CASSLGWGNYAEQF. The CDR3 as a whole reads CASSLGWGNYAEQFF.

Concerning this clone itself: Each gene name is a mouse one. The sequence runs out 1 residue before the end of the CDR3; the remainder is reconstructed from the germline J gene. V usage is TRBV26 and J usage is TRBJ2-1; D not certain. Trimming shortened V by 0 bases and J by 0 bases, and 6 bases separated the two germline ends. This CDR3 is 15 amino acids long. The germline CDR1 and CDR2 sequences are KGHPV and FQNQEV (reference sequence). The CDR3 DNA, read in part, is TGTGCCAGCAGTCTGTCGATTTATAACTATGCTGAGCAGTTC. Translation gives CASSLSIYNYAEQF. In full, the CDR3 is CASSLSIYNYAEQFF.

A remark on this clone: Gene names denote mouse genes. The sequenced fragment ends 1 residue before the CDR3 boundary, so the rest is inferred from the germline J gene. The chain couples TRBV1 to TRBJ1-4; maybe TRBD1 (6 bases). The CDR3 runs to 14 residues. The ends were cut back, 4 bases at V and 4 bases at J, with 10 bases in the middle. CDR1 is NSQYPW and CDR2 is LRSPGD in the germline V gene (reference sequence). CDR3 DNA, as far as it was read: TGCACCTGCAGTGGCAGGGGAGACAACGAAAGATTATTT. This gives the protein CTCSGRGDNERLF. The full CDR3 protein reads CTCSGRGDNERLFF.

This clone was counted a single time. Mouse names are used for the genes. CDR3 residues: CASSLTGGANTGQLYF. CDR3 DNA (partial): TGTGCCAGCAGCCTGACTGGGGGGGCAAACACCGGGCAGCTCTAC. The chain combines TRBV5 with TRBJ2-2; TRBD2 agrees at 11 bases. The CDR3 goes on 1 residue after the read ends, and that part is filled in from the germline J gene. This CDR3 region has 16 residues. Germline assignment: CDR1 LGHNA and CDR2 YNLKQL (reference sequence). The ends lost 4 bases at V and 0 bases at J; junction bases unmatched: 1.

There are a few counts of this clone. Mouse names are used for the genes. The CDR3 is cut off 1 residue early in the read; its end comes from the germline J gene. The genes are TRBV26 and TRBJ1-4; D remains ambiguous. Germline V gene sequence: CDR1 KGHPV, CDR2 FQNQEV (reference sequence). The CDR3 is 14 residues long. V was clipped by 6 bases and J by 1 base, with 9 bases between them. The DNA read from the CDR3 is TGTGCCAGCAGCCCGAAGGGTTCCAACGAAAGATTATTT. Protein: CASSPKGSNERLF. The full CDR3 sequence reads CASSPKGSNERLFF.